This T cell receptor beta chain originates from a study of long-term antiretroviral therapy in people with HIV. Researchers ran immunoSEQ v3.0 at survey level. The assay was immunoSEQ multiplex PCR, and TCRdb's table has in-frame clones only and misses some. The sample lists 15,000 or so clones, nearly 90% occurring once. Germline CDR1 is MDHEN and CDR2 is SYDVKM. The trim removed 7 bases at V and 11 bases at J, leaving 6 bases unmatched. CDR3 size: 12 residues. The chain combines TRBV28 with TRBJ1-5, with 9 bases fitting TRBD1. Sequencing was performed on unsorted PBMCs, taken 6.2 years after starting antiretroviral therapy. This clonotype was obtained from a man between 40 and 49 years old with HIV. The CDR3, as DNA: TGTGCCAGCATCGGACAGGGGAGAGCCCAGCATTTT. Amino acid sequence: CASIGQGRAQHF.